This T cell receptor (beta chain) was retrieved from a study of blood T cell repertoires in COVID-19. Study context: Spain, Italy and the United States supplied samples that represented acute and convalescent COVID-19. T cells, B-cell-depleted T cells, or PBMCs provided the cDNA or gDNA that served as material.

The method was immunoSEQ multiplex PCR; TCRdb's version includes in-frame clones alone and lacks a portion of them. The sample yields 200,000 to 250,000 clones, 80% to 90% seen once. The CDR3 contains 15 residues. V lost 6 bases and J 4 bases, leaving 16 bases between the germline ends. Per the germline V gene, CDR1 is KGHSH and CDR2 is LQKENI. The receptor comes from a man between 18 and 29 years old with active or convalescent COVID-19. Specimen: peripheral blood. The rearrangement uses TRBV18 and TRBJ1-5, with TRBD1 as a possible D gene (5 bases). The CDR3 protein is CASSFIQDKNQPQHF. CDR3 nucleotide sequence: TGTGCCAGCTCTTTCATACAGGATAAGAATCAGCCCCAGCATTTT.